The present T cell receptor (beta chain) was sequenced within a study of T cell repertoires in cytomegalovirus infection. On the study more broadly: Through public TCR beta signatures, both CMV infection and matching HLA type were indicated.

Broader study findings: CMV carriers having the relevant HLA were flagged by cumulative public TCR beta family frequency. In two of eight donors, the top clonotype was HLA-C-restricted CMV-specific.

In the case of this clonotype: Its antigen is unknown.

The CDR3 is 15 residues long. V trimming: 5 bases; J trimming: 5 bases; junction bases outside the gene matches: 12. CDR1 and CDR2 (germline): KGHSH, LQKENI. TCRdb fed the reads into MiXCR, producing one record per CDR3 protein. The data contain 130,000 or so distinct CDR3 sequences, about 6.3% of them singletons. The chain combines TRBV18 with TRBJ2-7, with 7 bases lining up with TRBD1. The TCR comes from a human donor in good health (CMV status not recorded). Some clones in this sample may be carry-over from other donors' samples. Sequences were obtained from PBMCs. In DNA form, the CDR3 reads TGTGCCAGCTCAACGCCCCCGACAGGGTTCCACGAGCAGTACTTC. Amino acid sequence: CASSTPPTGFHEQYF. Combining the CDR3 with reference TRBV18 and TRBJ2-7 gives the whole variable domain NAGVMQNPRHLVRRRGQEARLRCSPMKGHSHVYWYRQLPEEGLKFMVYLQKENIIDESGMPKERFSAEFPKEGPSILRIQQVVRGDSAAYFCASSTPPTGFHEQYFGPGTRLTVT.